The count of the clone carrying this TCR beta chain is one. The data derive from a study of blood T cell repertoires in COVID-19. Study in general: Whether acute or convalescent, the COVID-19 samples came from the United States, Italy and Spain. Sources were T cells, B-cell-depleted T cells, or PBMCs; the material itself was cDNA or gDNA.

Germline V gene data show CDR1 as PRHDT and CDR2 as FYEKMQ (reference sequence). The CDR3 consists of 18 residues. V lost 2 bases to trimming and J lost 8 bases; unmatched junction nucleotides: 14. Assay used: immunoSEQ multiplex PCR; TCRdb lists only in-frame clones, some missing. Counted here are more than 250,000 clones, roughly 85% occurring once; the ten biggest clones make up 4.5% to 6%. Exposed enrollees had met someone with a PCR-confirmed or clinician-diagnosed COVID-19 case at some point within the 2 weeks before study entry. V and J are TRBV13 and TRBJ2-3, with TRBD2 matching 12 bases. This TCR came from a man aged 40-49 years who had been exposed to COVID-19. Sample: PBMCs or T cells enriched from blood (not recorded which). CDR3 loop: CASSLRLAGAEIRGTQYF. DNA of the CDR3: TGTGCCAGCAGCTTAAGACTAGCGGGAGCGGAAATCCGTGGTACGCAGTATTTT.